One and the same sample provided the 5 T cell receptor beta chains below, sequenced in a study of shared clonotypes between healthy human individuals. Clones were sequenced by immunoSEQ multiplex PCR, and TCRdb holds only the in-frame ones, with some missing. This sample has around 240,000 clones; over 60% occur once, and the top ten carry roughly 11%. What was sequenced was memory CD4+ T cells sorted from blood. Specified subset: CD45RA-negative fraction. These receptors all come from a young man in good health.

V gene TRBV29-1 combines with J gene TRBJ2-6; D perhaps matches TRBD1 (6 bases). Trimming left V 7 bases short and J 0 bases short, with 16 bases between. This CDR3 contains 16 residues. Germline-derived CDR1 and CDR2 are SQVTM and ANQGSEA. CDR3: CSALRDINSGANVLTF. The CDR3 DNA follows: TGCAGCGCACTCCGGGACATAAACTCTGGGGCCAACGTCCTGACTTTC. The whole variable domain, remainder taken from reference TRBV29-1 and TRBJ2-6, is SAVISQKPSRDICQRGTSLTIQCQVDSQVTMMFWYRQQPGQSLTLIATANQGSEATYESGFVIDKFPISRPNLTFSTLTVSNMSPEDSSIYLCSALRDINSGANVLTFGAGSRLTVL.

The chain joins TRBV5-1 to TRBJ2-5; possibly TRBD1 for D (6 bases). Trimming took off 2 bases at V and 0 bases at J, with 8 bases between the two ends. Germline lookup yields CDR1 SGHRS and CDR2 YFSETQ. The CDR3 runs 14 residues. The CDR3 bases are TGCGCCAGCAGCTTAGGACAGAACCAAGAGACCCAGTACTTC. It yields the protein CASSLGQNQETQYF.

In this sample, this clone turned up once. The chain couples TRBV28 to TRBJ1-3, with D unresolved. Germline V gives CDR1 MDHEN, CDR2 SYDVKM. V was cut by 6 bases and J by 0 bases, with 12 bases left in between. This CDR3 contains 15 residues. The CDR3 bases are TGTGCCAGCAGCTCCTACGGCCGCTCTGGAAACACCATATATTTT. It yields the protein CASSSYGRSGNTIYF.

Here the CDR3 reads CASSDWVGNTIYF. Here the CDR3 DNA reads TGCGCCAGCAGTGACTGGGTCGGAAACACCATATATTTT. The V call is TRBV10-2, the J call TRBJ1-3; D is unclear. The ends were cut back, 3 bases at V and 4 bases at J, with 7 bases in the middle. Germline V gene sequence: CDR1 WSHSY, CDR2 SAAADI. The CDR3 length is 13 residues.

The DNA of the CDR3 is TGTGCCATCAGGCCGGAGTCCGCTGGAAACACCATATATTTT. Protein sequence: CAIRPESAGNTIYF. The chain recombines TRBV10-3 with TRBJ1-3; no reliable D call. Per the germline V gene, CDR1 is ENHRY and CDR2 is SYGVKD. Trimming removed 6 bases from V and 2 bases from J, with 11 bases in between. The CDR3 runs to 14 residues.